Sequencing of this TCR beta chain was carried out in a study of identical twins' blood T cells (dated by TCRdb to about 2013). For the wider study: The approximately twelve libraries, six for the alpha chain and six for the beta chain, yielded 45 million to 55 million Illumina reads in total. Using next-generation sequencing, the study compared the TCR alpha and beta chain repertoires of three pairs of monozygous twins to assess how genetics influences repertoire formation.

Findings and caveats that apply to the study as a whole: Because the twins were reared together, environmental influences could not be excluded as an explanation for twin similarity. Validation by independent studies was stated to be required for the proposed role of the TCRalpha J segment in MHC recognition during thymic selection. Among the most abundant TCRbeta clonotypes, more CDR3 sequences were shared by each donor with her twin than with unrelated donors. V gene usage was reported to be markedly more similar within twin pairs than between unrelated donors, even among non-selected out-of-frame TCRbeta clonotypes. The number of shared CDR3 clonotypes between two donors was mainly determined by the product of their cloneset sizes, and twins did not clearly deviate from this trend.

Six healthy women forming three monozygous twin pairs were used as donors. All three twin pairs had been raised together and were thought likely to have encountered the same vaccines and infectious agents. TCR cDNA libraries were prepared from RNA that had been isolated from peripheral blood mononuclear cells. Worth noting for this clonotype: Its antigen is still unknown. No much larger clonotype is one base removed from it; base qualities were not supplied.

Libraries were built with 5' RACE. The sample was run on an Illumina Genome Analyzer IIx. To prepare the RNA-based TCR cDNA libraries, a previously described protocol was followed, with several modifications. To prevent cross-contamination, sample-specific barcodes were added to both ends of each TCR cDNA library during cDNA synthesis and amplification. In the paper's pipeline: Each library contained about 2.2 to 3.6 million CDR3-containing reads, and somewhere between about 100,000 and nearly 550,000 clonotypes were identified for each individual. Reads with improper barcode index combinations were discarded, after which clonesets were built for each library with the MiTCR software. During the assembly of CDR3 clonotypes by MiTCR, low-quality reads were filtered or rescued and PCR and sequencing errors were corrected. Artificial out-of-frame clonotypes were mapped to in-frame sequences, with one indel allowed in the CDR3, and then removed. V and J gene usage similarity between donors was measured as Jensen-Shannon divergence divided by mean entropy. TCRdb passed the public sequencing reads through fastp at Q25 and MiXCR, retaining productive beta sequences. Here each entry gathers all rows of one CDR3 protein and keeps the most common genes and DNA. V and J calls and clone size were set by TCRdb, not the authors. The sample table shows hundreds of thousands of distinct CDR3 sequences, and roughly 27% are seen once. Jointly, the top ten make up about 6% of the sample.

In the germline V gene, CDR1 corresponds to ENHRY and CDR2 to SYGVKD. Ends trimmed: V by 11 bases, J by 4 bases; bases unmatched to a gene: 6. The CDR3 measures 13 amino acids from cysteine to phenylalanine. CDR3 DNA only is kept here, 39 bases in frame from base 1. The chain is assembled from TRBV10-3 and TRBJ2-7, and 12 bases in between align with TRBD2. This TCR came from a woman aged 18 to 50 in good health. Sequencing input: PBMCs. The CDR3 has the sequence CAVTSGRLYEQYF. The DNA reads as follows: TGTGCCGTCACTAGCGGGAGGCTTTACGAGCAGTACTTC.